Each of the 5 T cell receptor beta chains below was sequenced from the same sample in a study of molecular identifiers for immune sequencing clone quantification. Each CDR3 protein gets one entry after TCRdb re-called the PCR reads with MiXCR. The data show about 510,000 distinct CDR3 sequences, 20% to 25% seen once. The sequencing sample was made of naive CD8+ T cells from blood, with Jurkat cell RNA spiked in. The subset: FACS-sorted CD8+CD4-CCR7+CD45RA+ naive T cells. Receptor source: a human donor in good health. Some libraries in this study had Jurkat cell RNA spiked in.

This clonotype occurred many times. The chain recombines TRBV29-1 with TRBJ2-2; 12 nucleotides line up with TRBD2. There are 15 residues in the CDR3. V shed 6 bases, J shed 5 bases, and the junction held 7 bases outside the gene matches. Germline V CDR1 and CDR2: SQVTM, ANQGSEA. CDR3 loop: CSVRLAGDQTGELFF. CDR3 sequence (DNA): TGCAGCGTGAGACTAGCGGGAGACCAGACCGGGGAGCTGTTTTTT.

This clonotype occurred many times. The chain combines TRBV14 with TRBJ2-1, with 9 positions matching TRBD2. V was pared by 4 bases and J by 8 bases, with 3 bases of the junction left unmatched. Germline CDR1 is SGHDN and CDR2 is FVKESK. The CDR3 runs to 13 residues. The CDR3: CASSPGLAHEQFF. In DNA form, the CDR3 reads TGTGCCAGCAGCCCGGGACTAGCTCATGAGCAGTTCTTC.

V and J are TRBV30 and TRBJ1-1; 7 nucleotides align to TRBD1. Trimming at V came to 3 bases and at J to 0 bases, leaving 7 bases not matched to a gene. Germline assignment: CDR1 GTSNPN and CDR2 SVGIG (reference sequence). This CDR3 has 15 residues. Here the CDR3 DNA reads TGTGCCTGGAGAAGGGCAGGGGGAATGAACACTGAAGCTTTCTTT. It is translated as CAWRRAGGMNTEAFF.

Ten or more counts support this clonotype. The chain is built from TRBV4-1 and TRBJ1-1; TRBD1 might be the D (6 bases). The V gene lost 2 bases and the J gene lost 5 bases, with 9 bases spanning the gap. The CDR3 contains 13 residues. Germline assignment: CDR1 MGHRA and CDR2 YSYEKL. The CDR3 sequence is CASSQTGWTEAFF. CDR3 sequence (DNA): TGCGCCAGCAGCCAAACAGGGTGGACTGAAGCTTTCTTT.

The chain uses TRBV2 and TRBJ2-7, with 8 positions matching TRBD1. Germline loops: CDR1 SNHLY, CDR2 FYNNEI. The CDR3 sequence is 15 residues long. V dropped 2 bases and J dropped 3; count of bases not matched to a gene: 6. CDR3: CASSESGGLIYEQYF. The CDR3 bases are TGTGCCAGCAGTGAATCAGGGGGCCTTATCTACGAGCAGTACTTC. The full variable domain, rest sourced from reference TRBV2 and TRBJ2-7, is EPEVTQTPSHQVTQMGQEVILRCVPISNHLYFYWYRQILGQKVEFLVSFYNNEISEKSEIFDDQFSVERPDGSNFTLKIRSTKLEDSAMYFCASSESGGLIYEQYFGPGTRLTVT.